Following are 20 T cell receptor beta chains from one sample sequenced in a study of vaccination and CD4 T cells after COVID-19. The Oncomine TCR Beta short-read assay sequenced DNA from cultured CD4+ T cells. TCRdb redid the calling of the PCR reads with MiXCR, one entry per CDR3 protein. The table records over 10,000 distinct CDR3 sequences, about three quarters of them present only once. These receptors lack a known antigen. Treatment meaning: roughly 11-day PBMC culture with coronavirus spike peptide pools or control peptides (ViraFEST assay). The sample consisted of CD4+ T cells from blood, cultured in vitro. The receptors here all came from a human donor who had recovered from COVID-19.

The rearrangement uses TRBV6-1 and TRBJ1-6; a possible D gene is TRBD1 (5 bases). This CDR3 is 12 amino acids long. The V end was cut by 7 bases, the J end by 10 bases, with 11 bases between. From germline, CDR1 is MNHNS and CDR2 SASEGT. The chain's CDR3 is CASTLTDSPLHF. The CDR3 region has the DNA TGTGCCAGCACCCTGACAGACTCACCCCTCCACTTT.

For this clonotype: A junction boundary mismatches the germline segment, possibly from a read error. The chain joins TRBV28 to TRBJ1-2, with TRBD1 matching 8 bases. The CDR3 length is 12 residues. Germline V gene sequence: CDR1 MDHEN, CDR2 SYDVKM. The CDR3 loop is CASTQGAYGRAF. Written as DNA, the CDR3 is TGTGCCAGCACTCAGGGGGCTTATGGTAGGGCCTTC.

This chain joins TRBV19 and TRBJ1-1; D call uncertain. With 1 base removed from V and 0 bases from J, the gap between germline ends came to 6 bases. The CDR3 consists of 14 residues. Germline CDR1 is LNHDA and CDR2 is SQIVND (reference sequence). The CDR3 nucleotides read TGTGCCAGTAGTATAGGAACGGTGAACACTGAAGCTTTCTTT. Its translation is CASSIGTVNTEAFF.

The chain employs TRBV5-1 and TRBJ2-5; D is perhaps TRBD1 (6 bases). The CDR3 consists of 15 residues. Germline CDR1 SGHRS, CDR2 YFSETQ. Trimming removed 5 bases at V and 2 bases at J, with 16 bases between. The CDR3 bases are TGCGCCAGCAGGCTGGGACAAACTATACAAGAGACCCAGTACTTC. Protein: CASRLGQTIQETQYF.

V is TRBV12-3 or TRBV12-4 and J is TRBJ1-2, with 12 bases fitting TRBD1. The CDR3 is made up of 16 amino acids. The J segment lost 8 bases and the V segment lost 3 bases, leaving 10 bases of the junction unmatched. The CDR3 nucleotides are TGTGCCAGCAGTTTCGGGACAGGGGGCTCTGGAAAAGGCTACACCTTC. Protein product: CASSFGTGGSGKGYTF.

The CDR3 DNA sequence: TGCAGTACAAGACAGGACTTAAGCAATCAGCCCCAGCATTTT. It translates to CSTRQDLSNQPQHF. The gene calls are TRBV20-1 and TRBJ1-5; a possible D gene is TRBD1 (6 bases). The CDR3 length is 14 residues. Trimming pared 8 bases from V and 1 base from J, leaving 15 bases between. The V gene's germline CDR1 is DFQATT and CDR2 SNEGSKA (reference sequence).

The rearrangement uses TRBV7-2 and TRBJ2-2; 10 positions agree with TRBD1. The CDR3 sequence is 15 residues long. Germline values: CDR1 SGHTA, CDR2 FQGNSA. V lost 10 bases, J lost 3 bases, and 8 bases stayed unmatched. The DNA for the CDR3 is TGTGCCATCACTCCGGGACAGGGGCACACCGGGGAGCTGTTTTTT. Protein sequence: CAITPGQGHTGELFF.

V and J are TRBV6-1 and TRBJ2-7; the match to TRBD2 covers 8 bases. With V trimmed by 4 bases and J by 2 bases, 7 bases remained unmatched. The germline V gene encodes CDR1 MNHNS and CDR2 SASEGT. The CDR3 has 15 amino acids. The CDR3 coding sequence is TGTGCCAGCAGTGCCTCTGGGGGACTAGCCTACGAGCAGTACTTC. It yields the protein CASSASGGLAYEQYF.

The chain combines TRBV30 with TRBJ1-2; D unclear. In germline, CDR1 is GTSNPN, CDR2 SVGIG (reference sequence). This CDR3 has 13 amino acids. The V and J ends lost 0 bases and 8 bases respectively, with 13 bases between them. The CDR3 DNA sequence: TGTGCCTGGAGTGTACTTAGGGCTTTCGGCTACACCTTC. It is translated as CAWSVLRAFGYTF. Full variable domain (missing parts from reference TRBV30 and TRBJ1-2): SQTIHQWPATLVQPVGSPLSLECTVEGTSNPNLYWYRQAAGRGLQLLFYSVGIGQISSEVPQNLSASRPQDRQFILSSKKLLLSDSGFYLCAWSVLRAFGYTFGSGTRLTVV.

The chain employs TRBV7-8 and TRBJ1-1; tentative D call: TRBD1 (6 bases). The V end lost 5 bases, the J end lost 1 base, and 20 bases lay between the germline ends. CDR1 and CDR2 from the germline V gene are SGHVS and FQNEAQ. The CDR3 sequence is 17 residues long. The DNA for the CDR3 is TGTGCCAGCAGCCGGGTTCCGGGGGGCCAAAAGAACACTGAAGCTTTCTTT. It yields the protein CASSRVPGGQKNTEAFF.

The chain has TRBV19 and TRBJ1-2; no clear D. The germline gives CDR1 LNHDA, CDR2 SQIVND (reference sequence). V was trimmed by 4 bases and J by 6 bases, leaving 6 bases between them. The CDR3 loop spans 11 amino acids. Here the CDR3 reads CASSTTNGYTF. As DNA, the CDR3 is TGTGCCAGTAGTACGACAAATGGCTACACCTTC.

CDR3 residues: CASRPYAASTDTQYF. DNA of the CDR3: TGTGCCAGCAGACCTTACGCGGCTAGCACAGATACGCAGTATTTT. The chain carries TRBV6-2 or TRBV6-3 and TRBJ2-3; D is uncertain. Looked up from germline, CDR1 is MNHEY and CDR2 is SVGEGT. CDR3 length: 15 amino acids. The V gene lost 6 bases and the J gene lost 0 bases, with 13 bases spanning the gap.

The chain has TRBV28 and TRBJ2-3, with 9 positions matching TRBD2. Germline lookup yields CDR1 MDHEN and CDR2 SYDVKM. The CDR3 covers 15 residues. Trimming took 6 bases from V and 4 from J; bases not matched to a gene: 8. CDR3 coding DNA: TGTGCCAGCAGAAACTGGGGACTAGCAGCAGATACGCAGTATTTT. It translates to CASRNWGLAADTQYF.

The genes are TRBV20-1 and TRBJ2-1; 14 nucleotides match TRBD2. Germline CDR1 reads DFQATT; CDR2 reads SNEGSKA (reference sequence). V dropped 4 bases and J dropped 0; count of bases not matched to a gene: 2. The CDR3 has 16 amino acids. Written as DNA, the CDR3 is TGCAGTGCTACCGGGACTAGCGGGAGCTCCTACAATGAGCAGTTCTTC. It yields the protein CSATGTSGSSYNEQFF.

The genes are TRBV19 and TRBJ1-5; 7 bases fit TRBD1. CDR1 is LNHDA, CDR2 SQIVND, per germline (reference sequence). This CDR3 contains 13 residues. Trimming removed 10 bases from V and 6 bases from J; junction bases left unmatched: 9. The CDR3 reads CATREGASQPQHF. As DNA, the CDR3 is TGTGCCACCAGGGAGGGGGCGAGTCAGCCCCAGCATTTT.

The genes are TRBV7-8 and TRBJ2-5; D ambiguous. CDR3 length: 17 amino acids. V gave up 7 bases and J gave up 3 bases, with 24 bases separating them. Germline CDR1 is SGHVS and CDR2 is FQNEAQ. This CDR3 is CASKLSPAAFAKETQYF. The CDR3 coding sequence is TGTGCCAGCAAGCTTTCTCCTGCTGCGTTTGCTAAAGAGACCCAGTACTTC.

This clonotype has a single count. V gene TRBV6-1 combines with J gene TRBJ2-4, with 10 bases aligning to TRBD2. The trim removed 7 bases at V and 0 bases at J, leaving 3 bases unmatched. CDR1 is MNHNS, CDR2 SASEGT, per germline. CDR3 length: 15 amino acids. CDR3 in amino acids: CASTSGSTAKNIQYF. CDR3 nucleotides: TGTGCCAGCACTAGCGGGAGTACAGCCAAAAACATTCAGTACTTC.

This chain connects TRBV20-1 to TRBJ1-2, with a weak D call TRBD1 (6 bases). Trimming removed 3 bases at V and 4 bases at J, with 12 bases between. The CDR3 contains 13 residues. The germline gives CDR1 DFQATT, CDR2 SNEGSKA (reference sequence). The CDR3 DNA reads as TGCAGTGCTAGTGTCGGGACAACCTATGGCTACACCTTC. It specifies CSASVGTTYGYTF.

The chain links TRBV19 to TRBJ2-7, with 9 bases matching TRBD2. The CDR3 spans 14 residues. Germline lookup yields CDR1 LNHDA and CDR2 SQIVND (reference sequence). With 6 bases clipped from V and 3 bases from J, the junction kept 6 bases outside the gene matches. This chain's CDR3 is CASRTGTSSYEQYF. CDR3 DNA: TGTGCCAGTAGGACCGGGACTAGCAGCTACGAGCAGTACTTC. Full variable domain (missing parts from reference TRBV19 and TRBJ2-7): DGGITQSPKYLFRKEGQNVTLSCEQNLNHDAMYWYRQDPGQGLRLIYYSQIVNDFQKGDIAEGYSVSREKKESFPLTVTSAQKNPTAFYLCASRTGTSSYEQYFGPGTRLTVT.

The chain joins TRBV20-1 to TRBJ1-4, with 9 bases fitting TRBD1. The CDR3 loop spans 13 amino acids. The ends lost 6 bases at V and 8 bases at J; junction bases unmatched: 7. CDR1 is DFQATT, CDR2 SNEGSKA, per germline (reference sequence). The CDR3 DNA reads TGCAGTGCGATACAGGGGGCTTACGAAAAACTGTTTTTT. The encoded protein is CSAIQGAYEKLFF.